These 12 T cell receptor beta chains were sequenced from one sample in a study of cytomegalovirus exposure and HLA in healthy donors. The assay was immunoSEQ multiplex PCR, and TCRdb's table has in-frame clones only and misses some. In the table there are about 220,000 clones, 85% to 90% of which are singletons. Material for sequencing was PBMCs. The receptors come from a woman in her late teens or twenties in good health and CMV-seronegative.

The chain has TRBV7-9 and TRBJ1-1; the D gene is possibly TRBD1 (5 bases). CDR1 is SEHNR and CDR2 is FQNEAQ in the germline V gene (reference sequence). There are 14 residues in the CDR3. V was trimmed by 7 bases and J by 2 bases, leaving 14 bases between them. The CDR3 nucleotides read TGTGCCAGCACATGGGGGACTGGAAACACTGAAGCTTTCTTT. It specifies CASTWGTGNTEAFF.

The chain recombines TRBV6-5 with TRBJ1-1; 8 positions match TRBD1. V gave up 6 bases and J gave up 0 bases; unmatched junction bases: 3. The CDR3 has 14 amino acids. The germline V gene has CDR1 MNHEY and CDR2 SVGAGI. CDR3 nucleotide sequence: TGTGCCAGCAGGACAGGGGTCATGAACACTGAAGCTTTCTTT. It encodes CASRTGVMNTEAFF.

The table lists this clone with a count of one. The chain is built from TRBV5-5 and TRBJ1-1; TRBD1 matches at 7 bases. Per the germline V gene, CDR1 is SGHKS and CDR2 is YYEKEE (reference sequence). This CDR3 has 15 amino acids. Losses at the gene ends were 4 bases for V and 0 bases for J; bases not matched to a gene: 6. The CDR3 region is CASSRDSLMNTEAFF. The CDR3 DNA sequence: TGTGCCAGCAGCAGGGACAGCTTAATGAACACTGAAGCTTTCTTT.

This chain uses TRBV5-1 with TRBJ1-2, with TRBD1 matching over 8 bases. Germline CDR1 SGHRS, CDR2 YFSETQ. The CDR3 is 14 residues long. V shed 3 bases and J 5 bases; nucleotides not matched to a gene: 6. CDR3 protein: CASSSDRAQYGYTF. CDR3 bases: TGCGCCAGCAGCTCGGACAGGGCCCAATATGGCTACACCTTC.

V usage is TRBV9 and J usage is TRBJ2-5; D is perhaps TRBD1 (6 bases). Germline V CDR1 and CDR2: SGDLS, YYNGEE. The V gene lost 1 base and the J gene lost 1 base, with 11 bases spanning the gap. This CDR3 is 15 amino acids long. CDR3 protein: CASSVSVGGQETQYF. CDR3 coding DNA: TGTGCCAGCAGCGTATCGGTAGGGGGCCAAGAGACCCAGTACTTC.

CDR3 bases: TGTGCCTGTGGACAGGGTTCCGGGGAGCTGTTTTTT. This translates into CACGQGSGELFF. V usage is TRBV27 and J usage is TRBJ2-2, with TRBD1 identical over 8 bases. The CDR3 runs 12 residues. Unmatched junction bases numbered 5, after V lost 11 bases and J lost 6 bases. The germline V gene encodes CDR1 MNHEY and CDR2 SMNVEV (reference sequence).

The chain uses TRBV4-1 and TRBJ2-1; D may be TRBD2 (5 bases). The ends were cut back, 0 bases at V and 3 bases at J, with 9 bases in the middle. This CDR3 has 15 amino acids. The V gene's germline CDR1 is MGHRA and CDR2 YSYEKL. The CDR3 protein is CASSQEERSYNEQFF. CDR3 sequence (DNA): TGCGCCAGCAGCCAAGAAGAGCGGAGCTACAATGAGCAGTTCTTC.

The chain recombines TRBV7-9 with TRBJ2-1; 7 positions match TRBD2. The junction had 11 bases not matched to a gene; V was cut back by 5 bases and J by 4 bases. Per the germline V gene, CDR1 is SEHNR and CDR2 is FQNEAQ (reference sequence). The length of the CDR3 is 16 residues. The CDR3 coding sequence is TGTGCCAGCAGCGGTTCACGGATAGCGGGTTACAATGAGCAGTTCTTC. Amino acid sequence: CASSGSRIAGYNEQFF.

The rearrangement joins TRBV10-2 to TRBJ2-7; 8 bases line up with TRBD1. The germline V gene has CDR1 WSHSY and CDR2 SAAADI. J was trimmed by 6 bases and V by 2 bases; bases with no gene match: 12. The CDR3 sequence is 16 residues long. The CDR3, as DNA: TGCGCCAGCAGTGAGACAGGTGGCAGGGGGCGATTCGAGCAGTACTTC. It is translated as CASSETGGRGRFEQYF.

In its sample, this clone was seen once. The chain uses TRBV4-1 and TRBJ2-5, with 13 bases lining up with TRBD2. The germline gives CDR1 MGHRA, CDR2 YSYEKL. Germline trimming cut 5 bases from V and 5 bases from J; bases unmatched to any gene: 8. The CDR3 consists of 16 residues. For the CDR3, the DNA is TGCGCCAGCAGCAAAGGACTAGCGGGAGAAAGGGAGACCCAGTACTTC. As protein: CASSKGLAGERETQYF.

V gene TRBV29-1 combines with J gene TRBJ2-7; weak D call: TRBD2 (5 bases). CDR3 length: 11 residues. Trimming took 7 bases from V and 3 from J, leaving 10 bases between them. Germline loops: CDR1 SQVTM, CDR2 ANQGSEA. The CDR3 protein is CSAGEGYEQYF. The CDR3 bases are TGCAGCGCCGGAGAGGGCTACGAGCAGTACTTC.

DNA of the CDR3: TGTGCCTGGAGTGTGGGGGGTCTCAATCAGCCCCAGCATTTT. Encoded protein: CAWSVGGLNQPQHF. The rearrangement links TRBV30 to TRBJ1-5; tentative D call: TRBD1 (5 bases). Per the germline V gene, CDR1 is GTSNPN and CDR2 is SVGIG (reference sequence). The V end lost 0 bases, the J end lost 3 bases, and 9 bases lay between the germline ends. The CDR3 is 14 residues long. Combining the CDR3 with reference TRBV30 and TRBJ1-5 gives the whole variable domain SQTIHQWPATLVQPVGSPLSLECTVEGTSNPNLYWYRQAAGRGLQLLFYSVGIGQISSEVPQNLSASRPQDRQFILSSKKLLLSDSGFYLCAWSVGGLNQPQHFGDGTRLSIL.